A single sample gave rise to the 6 T cell receptor beta chains below, sequenced in a study of T cell repertoires in cytomegalovirus infection. In TCRdb, the reads were re-called with MiXCR into one record per CDR3 protein. The sample yields approximately 630,000 distinct CDR3 sequences, roughly 24% seen once. The sequencing sample was made of CD8+ T cells from PBMCs. These receptor sequences come from a human donor in good health (CMV status not recorded). Some clones in this sample may be carry-over from other donors' samples.

The chain uses TRBV2 and TRBJ1-1; TRBD1 is a possible D gene (5 bases). V was cut by 1 base and J by 0 bases, with 12 bases left in between. The CDR3 consists of 16 residues. Per the germline V gene, CDR1 is SNHLY and CDR2 is FYNNEI. The CDR3: CASSEGGLGVNTEAFF. DNA of the CDR3: TGTGCCAGCAGTGAAGGCGGCTTAGGGGTGAACACTGAAGCTTTCTTT.

V is TRBV28 and J is TRBJ2-1; 9 nucleotides match TRBD2. The CDR3 is 15 amino acids. J lost 6 bases, V lost 6 bases, and 9 bases had no gene match. CDR1 MDHEN and CDR2 SYDVKM come from the germline V gene. Written as DNA, the CDR3 is TGTGCCAGCAGCCCGGGACTAGCCTCCGTCAATGAGCAGTTCTTC. It is translated as CASSPGLASVNEQFF. Full variable domain (rest looked up from reference TRBV28 and TRBJ2-1): DVKVTQSSRYLVKRTGEKVFLECVQDMDHENMFWYRQDPGLGLRLIYFSYDVKMKEKGDIPEGYSVSREKKERFSLILESASTNQTSMYLCASSPGLASVNEQFFGPGTRLTVL.

The chain links TRBV29-1 to TRBJ1-4, with D tentatively TRBD1 (5 bases). The CDR3 consists of 17 residues. Per germline, CDR1 SQVTM and CDR2 ANQGSEA. The germline V and J ends were trimmed by 3 bases and 3 bases, with 20 bases remaining between them. The CDR3 DNA is TGCAGCGTTGAGGGGCTGGATTCGAGGGACTCTAATGAAAAACTGTTTTTT. It encodes CSVEGLDSRDSNEKLFF.

The rearrangement joins TRBV25-1 to TRBJ2-7, with D perhaps matching TRBD1 (6 bases). Trimming took 2 bases from V and 1 from J, leaving 9 bases between them. CDR3 length equals 14 residues. Germline V CDR1 and CDR2: MGHDK, SYGVNS. CDR3 sequence: CASSEPTGSYEQYF. Here the CDR3 DNA reads TGTGCCAGCAGTGAACCGACAGGTTCCTACGAGCAGTACTTC.

This clonotype was seen more than once but under ten times. The chain links TRBV5-4 to TRBJ2-3; a possible D gene is TRBD1 (5 bases). With 0 bases removed from V and 5 bases from J, the gap between germline ends came to 10 bases. CDR1 and CDR2 (germline): SGHNT, YYREEE (reference sequence). The CDR3 has 14 residues. The CDR3 loop reads CASSLDRSLDTQYF. The CDR3 DNA sequence: TGTGCCAGCAGCTTGGACAGGAGTCTAGATACGCAGTATTTT.

This clonotype was counted at least ten times. The chain carries TRBV10-3 and TRBJ2-7; D may match TRBD1 or TRBD2 (5 bases each). The length of the CDR3 is 13 residues. In germline, CDR1 is ENHRY, CDR2 SYGVKD. V was trimmed by 6 bases and J by 2 bases, leaving 11 bases between them. CDR3 in amino acids: CAIRGDLTYEQYV. The CDR3 DNA reads as TGTGCCATCAGAGGGGACCTTACCTACGAGCAGTACGTC.